This T cell receptor beta chain was profiled in a study of CD8 T cells in ankylosing spondylitis. TCRdb processed the 5' RACE reads anew with MiXCR; each CDR3 protein has one entry. The table shows around 130,000 distinct CDR3 sequences, with roughly 6.6% occurring only once. For this clonotype: Antigen specificity is unknown. An end of the junction does not agree with germline; a read error may underlie this.

General observations from the study: The study identified a TCR beta motif of several highly homologous variants that appeared characteristic of ankylosing spondylitis blood.

CDR1 is DFQATT, CDR2 SNEGSKA, per germline (reference sequence). The CDR3 covers 17 residues. The receptor was derived from a male donor with ankylosing spondylitis or in good health (not recorded which). The V and J genes are TRBV20-1 and TRBJ2-1; D remains unclear. The sample was blood, either unsorted or a sorted T cell fraction (not recorded which). The CDR3: CCASYFGVTGVLNEQFF. Here the CDR3 DNA reads TGCTGTGCTAGTTATTTTGGTGTGACGGGCGTCCTGAATGAGCAGTTCTTC.